Below are 24 T cell receptor beta chains sequenced from a single sample in a study of cytomegalovirus exposure and HLA in healthy donors. PCR employed 60 Vbeta and 13 Jbeta primers. The method was immunoSEQ multiplex PCR; TCRdb's version includes in-frame clones alone and lacks a portion of them. The sample carries nearly 110,000 clones, more than 60% recorded once. The sample taken for sequencing was PBMCs. The source of these receptors is a man aged 60 to 75 in good health and CMV-seronegative.

CDR3 coding DNA: TGTGCCAGCAGCTTAGGGGGACTAGCGGGGTGGAGTGGCAATGAGCAGTTCTTC. Protein product: CASSLGGLAGWSGNEQFF. The V gene is TRBV7-6, the J gene TRBJ2-1; 13 nucleotides agree with TRBD2. The CDR3 length is 18 residues. Losses at the gene ends were 1 base for V and 6 bases for J; bases not matched to a gene: 9. Germline CDR1 is SGHVS and CDR2 is FNYEAQ.

This chain connects TRBV7-9 to TRBJ2-7; D gene uncertain. Germline values: CDR1 SEHNR, CDR2 FQNEAQ (reference sequence). Between the trimmed V and J ends, which lost 1 base and 2 bases, there was a span of 15 bases. This CDR3 has 16 amino acids. The CDR3 DNA reads TGTGCCAGCAGCTTAGATCGCACAGTTCGACCCTACGAGCAGTACTTC. This translates into CASSLDRTVRPYEQYF.

This clone was recorded once. This chain links TRBV20-1 with TRBJ1-2; D not certain. The germline V gene encodes CDR1 DFQATT and CDR2 SNEGSKA (reference sequence). The CDR3 totals 11 residues. Trimming took off 6 bases at V and 4 bases at J, with 9 bases between the two ends. CDR3 nucleotide sequence: TGCAGTGCCCGCGGCCTCTATGGCTACACCTTC. This sequence encodes CSARGLYGYTF.

V usage is TRBV4-3 and J usage is TRBJ2-4, with D possibly being TRBD1 (6 bases). CDR3 length equals 19 residues. Germline CDR1 LGHNA, CDR2 YSLEER. The V gene lost 0 bases and the J gene lost 8 bases, with 26 bases spanning the gap. The DNA of the CDR3 is TGCGCCAGCAGCCAAGACCCGCCAGGGGCGCGGGTCTCTCGGTACATTCAGTACTTC. This codes for CASSQDPPGARVSRYIQYF.

The chain employs TRBV14 and TRBJ1-2; D unresolved. The CDR3 spans 18 residues. V gave up 3 bases and J gave up 5 bases, with 25 bases separating them. From germline, CDR1 is SGHDN and CDR2 FVKESK. CDR3 protein: CASSHGVRTGSLLYGYTF. In nucleotides, the CDR3 is TGTGCCAGCAGCCACGGAGTGCGGACGGGGTCCCTCCTTTATGGCTACACCTTC.

The chain recombines TRBV7-9 with TRBJ2-7; the match to TRBD1 covers 8 bases. With 3 bases clipped from V and 10 bases from J, the junction kept 5 bases outside the gene matches. This CDR3 has 12 amino acids. Germline CDR1 SEHNR, CDR2 FQNEAQ (reference sequence). DNA of the CDR3: TGTGCCAGCAGCTTCGAGACAGGGGTACAGTACGTC. It codes for CASSFETGVQYV.

There are a few counts of this clone. The CDR3 coding sequence is TGTGCCAGCAGCCGGCGGGGTAGCAATCAGCCCCAGCATTTT. It yields the protein CASSRRGSNQPQHF. The chain links TRBV7-9 to TRBJ1-5; D not certain. V was shortened by 5 bases and J by 0 bases, with 8 bases between the two germline ends. There are 14 residues in the CDR3. Germline CDR1 reads SEHNR; CDR2 reads FQNEAQ (reference sequence).

V is TRBV7-2 and J is TRBJ1-6; 10 bases align to TRBD1. V was clipped by 6 bases and J by 7 bases; unmatched bases: 6. CDR3 length: 15 residues. Germline V gene sequence: CDR1 SGHTA, CDR2 FQGNSA. The CDR3 sequence: CASRRRDRGNSPLHF. In DNA, the CDR3 is TGTGCCAGCAGACGCCGGGACAGGGGCAATTCACCCCTCCACTTT.

This clone has a handful of counts. The genes are TRBV7-6 and TRBJ1-5, with D perhaps matching TRBD1 (5 bases). Trimming removed 6 bases from V and 1 base from J, with 22 bases in between. Per the germline V gene, CDR1 is SGHVS and CDR2 is FNYEAQ. The CDR3 has 18 amino acids. The CDR3 spells CASSSGQGLLGSNQPQHF. DNA for the CDR3: TGTGCCAGCAGTTCCGGCCAGGGCTTACTCGGGAGCAATCAGCCCCAGCATTTT.

In this sample, this clone turned up once. The rearrangement links TRBV19 to TRBJ1-6; D is perhaps TRBD1 (5 bases). The germline CDR1 and CDR2 sequences are LNHDA and SQIVND (reference sequence). Trimming removed 3 bases at V and 2 bases at J, with 14 bases between. The length of the CDR3 is 17 residues. The CDR3 region is CASSIGARATYNSPLHF. The CDR3, as DNA: TGTGCCAGTAGTATCGGAGCCAGGGCCACCTATAATTCACCCCTCCACTTT.

Written as DNA, the CDR3 is TGCGCCAGCAGCCCCAGTACAGGGCCCTATGGCTACACCTTC. Its translation is CASSPSTGPYGYTF. V gene TRBV5-1 combines with J gene TRBJ1-2; weak D call: TRBD1 (6 bases). This CDR3 is 14 amino acids long. V was pared by 4 bases and J by 4 bases, with 14 bases between. CDR1 and CDR2 (germline): SGHRS, YFSETQ. The entire variable domain, with the rest obtained from reference TRBV5-1 and TRBJ1-2, is as follows: KAGVTQTPRYLIKTRGQQVTLSCSPISGHRSVSWYQQTPGQGLQFLFEYFSETQRNKGNFPGRFSGRQFSNSRSEMNVSTLELGDSALYLCASSPSTGPYGYTFGSGTRLTVV.

This clone came up once. The CDR3 loop is CASSIRHGRGAFF. The CDR3 DNA reads as TGTGCCAGTAGTATCAGACACGGCCGTGGAGCTTTCTTT. This chain joins TRBV19 and TRBJ1-1; no clear D gene. This CDR3 has 13 amino acids. The ends were cut back, 3 bases at V and 10 bases at J, with 15 bases in the middle. Germline V gives CDR1 LNHDA, CDR2 SQIVND (reference sequence).

The J gene is TRBJ2-5, the V gene TRBV6-4; D is ambiguous. V was cut by 6 bases and J by 2 bases, with 16 bases left in between. The CDR3 has 15 residues. The germline CDR1 and CDR2 sequences are MRHNA and SNTAGT. CDR3 coding DNA: TGTGCCAGCAGGCCTCCTATTGTGCCTCAAGAGACCCAGTACTTC. This translates into CASRPPIVPQETQYF.

This sequence joins TRBV10-3 and TRBJ2-3; 14 bases align to TRBD2. This CDR3 region has 18 residues. The V gene's germline CDR1 is ENHRY and CDR2 SYGVKD. Germline trimming cut 4 bases from V and 0 bases from J; bases unmatched to any gene: 6. CDR3 sequence: CAISGTGTSGSSTDTQYF. The CDR3 DNA is TGTGCCATCAGTGGAACCGGGACTAGCGGGAGTAGCACAGATACGCAGTATTTT.

The gene calls are TRBV27 and TRBJ1-5; D unresolved. The CDR3 has 14 amino acids. Germline CDR1 reads MNHEY; CDR2 reads SMNVEV (reference sequence). Trimming took off 3 bases at V and 3 bases at J, with 9 bases between the two ends. The CDR3 spells CASSLYQNNQPQHF. The CDR3 DNA reads TGTGCCAGCAGTTTGTACCAGAACAATCAGCCCCAGCATTTT.

The rearrangement joins TRBV14 to TRBJ1-1; 7 bases are shared with TRBD1. The CDR3 spans 13 residues. Germline trimming cut 6 bases from V and 0 bases from J; bases unmatched to any gene: 1. Per germline, CDR1 SGHDN and CDR2 FVKESK. CDR3 loop: CASSGQVNTEAFF. The CDR3 DNA reads as TGTGCCAGCAGTGGACAGGTGAACACTGAAGCTTTCTTT.

The CDR3 DNA sequence: TGCGCCAGCAGCTTGTGGGTTAGCCAGGGGTCAGATACGCAGTATTTT. It yields the protein CASSLWVSQGSDTQYF. The rearrangement joins TRBV5-1 to TRBJ2-3; perhaps TRBD1 as D (6 bases). V was shortened by 1 base and J by 4 bases, with 16 bases between the two germline ends. This CDR3 region has 16 residues. CDR1 is SGHRS, CDR2 YFSETQ, per germline.

The chain carries TRBV28 and TRBJ1-5, with 7 nucleotides matching TRBD1. Germline assignment: CDR1 MDHEN and CDR2 SYDVKM. The CDR3 covers 13 residues. V lost 6 bases and J lost 7; bases outside the gene matches: 6. CDR3 nucleotide sequence: TGTGCCAGCAGAGAGGGGGCCCGGCAGCCCCAGCATTTT. The encoded protein is CASREGARQPQHF.

The V and J genes are TRBV4-2 and TRBJ2-5, with 10 bases that match TRBD2. The ends lost 4 bases at V and 0 bases at J; junction bases unmatched: 5. Germline V lookup: CDR1 LGHNA, CDR2 YNFKEQ. CDR3 length equals 16 residues. The CDR3 reads CASSLLSGGNQETQYF. CDR3 coding DNA: TGTGCCAGCAGCCTCCTTAGCGGGGGGAACCAAGAGACCCAGTACTTC.

This chain connects TRBV5-1 to TRBJ1-6, with 11 bases aligning to TRBD1. With V trimmed by 4 bases and J by 3 bases, 6 bases remained unmatched. Germline values: CDR1 SGHRS, CDR2 YFSETQ. The CDR3 runs 17 residues. CDR3 sequence: CASSTGTGGIYNSPLHF. The CDR3 DNA sequence: TGCGCCAGCAGCACCGGGACAGGGGGTATCTATAATTCACCCCTCCACTTT. The complete variable domain, with remaining parts taken from reference TRBV5-1 and TRBJ1-6, reads KAGVTQTPRYLIKTRGQQVTLSCSPISGHRSVSWYQQTPGQGLQFLFEYFSETQRNKGNFPGRFSGRQFSNSRSEMNVSTLELGDSALYLCASSTGTGGIYNSPLHFGNGTRLTVT.

V gene TRBV27 combines with J gene TRBJ2-5, with 7 bases lining up with TRBD2. The CDR3 consists of 15 residues. CDR1 and CDR2 from the germline V gene are MNHEY and SMNVEV (reference sequence). J lost 5 bases, V lost 2 bases, and 8 bases had no gene match. CDR3 nucleotides: TGTGCCAGCAGTTTACCCCGGGGAGGGCGGGAGACCCAGTACTTC. It encodes CASSLPRGGRETQYF.

This clone has a single count. The rearrangement links TRBV28 to TRBJ1-4; 8 nucleotides match TRBD1. The CDR3 sequence is 14 residues long. V was pared by 8 bases and J by 8 bases, with 10 bases of the junction left unmatched. Per the germline V gene, CDR1 is MDHEN and CDR2 is SYDVKM. The CDR3 sequence: CASFDPGGEEKLFF. CDR3 nucleotide sequence: TGTGCCAGCTTTGACCCAGGGGGCGAAGAAAAACTGTTTTTT.

J is TRBJ2-4 and V is TRBV9; D may be TRBD1 (6 bases). Germline loops: CDR1 SGDLS, CDR2 YYNGEE. V gave up 0 bases and J gave up 5 bases, with 12 bases separating them. CDR3 length: 15 amino acids. CDR3 nucleotides: TGTGCCAGCAGCGTAGGTGTGACAGGTGAAAACATTCAGTACTTC. This sequence encodes CASSVGVTGENIQYF.

The chain joins TRBV6-5 to TRBJ2-5; D perhaps matches TRBD2 (5 bases). The CDR3 covers 13 residues. CDR1 and CDR2 (germline): MNHEY, SVGAGI. The V gene lost 0 bases and the J gene lost 9 bases, with 11 bases spanning the gap. For the CDR3, the DNA is TGTGCCAGCAGTTACTCACGGGATACGGCCCAGTACTTC. Translating gives CASSYSRDTAQYF.